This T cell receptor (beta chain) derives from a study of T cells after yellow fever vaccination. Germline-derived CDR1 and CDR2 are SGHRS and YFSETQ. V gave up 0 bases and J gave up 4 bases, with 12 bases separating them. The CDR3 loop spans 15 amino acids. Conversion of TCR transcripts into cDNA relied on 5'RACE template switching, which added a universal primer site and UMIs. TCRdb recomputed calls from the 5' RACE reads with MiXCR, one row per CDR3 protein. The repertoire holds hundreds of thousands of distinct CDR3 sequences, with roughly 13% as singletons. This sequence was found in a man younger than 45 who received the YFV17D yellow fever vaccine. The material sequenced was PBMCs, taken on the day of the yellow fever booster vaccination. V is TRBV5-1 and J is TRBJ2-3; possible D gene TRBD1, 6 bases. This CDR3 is CASSLAGQGSDTQYF. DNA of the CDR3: TGCGCCAGCAGCTTGGCCGGCCAGGGGTCAGATACGCAGTATTTT.